These T cell receptor beta chains were read from a single sample in a study of T cell responses to AZD1222 COVID-19 vaccine. Assay: immunoSEQ multiplex PCR; the TCRdb copy retains only in-frame clones and omits some. The table lists about 150,000 clones, more than 85% of them singletons. The specimen comprised peripheral blood, sampled 28 days after the second AZD1222 dose. Receptors originate from an adult who received the AZD1222 COVID-19 vaccine. CDR3s include the opening cysteine and the closing phenylalanine or tryptophan. A D gene is named only where the DNA matches it firmly. Clone size, where shown, is once, few, many, or a class for clones that have expanded.

J: TRBJ2-2
D: -
V: TRBV4-2
size: -
CDR3: CASSQDVVDLELFF
DNA: TGTGCCAGCAGCCAAGACGTGGTCGATCTGGAGCTGTTTTTT

J: TRBJ2-1
D: TRBD2
V: TRBV9
size: -
CDR3: CASSGPGLAYNEQFF
DNA: TGTGCCAGCAGCGGACCGGGACTAGCCTACAATGAGCAGTTCTTC

J: TRBJ2-1
D: -
V: TRBV21-1
size: -
CDR3: CASSIGTGACPYNEQFF
DNA: TGTGCCAGCAGCATCGGGACAGGGGCCTGCCCCTACAATGAGCAGTTCTTC

J: TRBJ1-2
D: -
V: TRBV29-1
size: -
CDR3: CSVSGGAGDGYTF
DNA: TGCAGCGTTTCTGGGGGCGCGGGTGATGGCTACACCTTC

J: TRBJ2-3
D: -
V: TRBV11-2
size: -
CDR3: CASSLGNTGTDTQYF
DNA: TGTGCCAGCAGCTTAGGCAACACGGGCACAGATACGCAGTATTTT

J: TRBJ1-3
D: -
V: TRBV11-2
size: once
CDR3: CASSLGVRRASGNTIYF
DNA: TGTGCCAGCAGCTTAGGAGTGAGACGGGCCTCTGGAAACACCATATATTTT

J: TRBJ2-7
D: -
V: TRBV10-3
size: -
CDR3: CAISGRGTYEQYF
DNA: TGTGCCATCAGCGGCCGGGGGACCTACGAGCAGTACTTC

J: TRBJ1-1
D: TRBD1
V: TRBV12-5
size: -
CDR3: CASGLWPGGGTEAFF
DNA: TGTGCTAGTGGTTTGTGGCCAGGGGGAGGCACTGAAGCTTTCTTT

J: TRBJ2-7
D: TRBD1
V: TRBV27
size: once
CDR3: CASSLKGNRGISYEQYF
DNA: TGTGCCAGCAGCTTAAAGGGCAACAGGGGAATCTCCTACGAGCAGTACTTC

J: TRBJ1-1
D: -
V: TRBV19
size: -
CDR3: CASSQTAGDTEAFF
DNA: TGTGCCAGTAGTCAGACCGCGGGGGACACTGAAGCTTTCTTT

J: TRBJ1-5
D: TRBD1
V: TRBV3-1/TRBV3-2
size: -
CDR3: CASSQDTGGASNQPQHF
DNA: TGTGCCAGCAGCCAAGATACAGGGGGCGCAAGCAATCAGCCCCAGCATTTT

J: TRBJ1-5
D: -
V: TRBV19
size: -
CDR3: CASSIPGASNQPQHF
DNA: TGTGCCAGTAGTATTCCGGGGGCGAGCAATCAGCCCCAGCATTTT

J: TRBJ1-5
D: -
V: TRBV6-2/TRBV6-3
size: -
CDR3: CASSDSYSNQPQHF
DNA: TGTGCCAGCAGTGACAGCTATAGCAATCAGCCCCAGCATTTT

J: TRBJ2-7
D: TRBD1
V: TRBV3-1/TRBV3-2
size: -
CDR3: CASSPSPGQGTYEQYF
DNA: TGTGCCAGCAGCCCATCCCCAGGACAGGGGACCTACGAGCAGTACTTC

J: TRBJ1-4
D: TRBD1
V: TRBV5-1
size: -
CDR3: CASSQNGQGGNEKLFF
DNA: TGCGCCAGCAGCCAAAATGGACAGGGTGGAAATGAAAAACTGTTTTTT

J: TRBJ2-7
D: -
V: TRBV13
size: -
CDR3: CASSQGREQYF
DNA: TGTGCCAGTAGCCAGGGGCGCGAGCAGTACTTC

J: TRBJ2-7
D: TRBD2
V: TRBV18
size: -
CDR3: CASSPAGGSYEQYF
DNA: TGTGCCAGCTCACCAGCGGGGGGATCCTACGAGCAGTACTTC

J: TRBJ1-1
D: -
V: TRBV7-9
size: -
CDR3: CASSSRPLNTEAFF
DNA: TGTGCCAGCAGCTCCCGACCTTTGAACACTGAAGCTTTCTTT

J: TRBJ1-5
D: -
V: TRBV14
size: -
CDR3: CASSQGNSHLWHF
DNA: TGTGCCAGCAGCCAAGGAAACAGCCACTTATGGCATTTT

J: TRBJ2-1
D: TRBD2
V: TRBV6-2/TRBV6-3
size: -
CDR3: CASSYSIAGGPSNEQFF
DNA: TGTGCCAGCAGTTACTCTATAGCGGGGGGGCCATCCAATGAGCAGTTCTTC

J: TRBJ2-3
D: -
V: TRBV28
size: few
CDR3: CASSLDADGGTQYF
DNA: TGTGCCAGCAGTTTAGACGCCGATGGAGGTACGCAGTATTTT

J: TRBJ1-4
D: -
V: TRBV6-1
size: -
CDR3: CASSEADGRWEKLFF
DNA: TGTGCCAGCAGTGAAGCTGACGGCCGGTGGGAAAAACTGTTTTTT

J: TRBJ1-4
D: -
V: TRBV7-8
size: -
CDR3: CASSFRVSDEKLFF
DNA: TGTGCCAGCAGCTTCCGTGTGTCGGATGAAAAACTGTTTTTT

J: TRBJ1-6
D: -
V: TRBV5-1
size: -
CDR3: CASSLAPKGLNPTSPLHF
DNA: TGCGCCAGCAGCTTGGCCCCCAAGGGGCTTAACCCGACTTCACCCCTCCACTTT